Shown below are 5 T cell receptor beta chains from a single sample sequenced in a study of shared clonotypes between healthy human individuals. The table came from immunoSEQ multiplex PCR; TCRdb's copy has only in-frame clones and leaves some out. Seen here are a few hundred thousand clones, approximately 97% observed once, and the top ten hold 0.057%. Sequencing was carried out using naive CD4+ T cells sorted from blood. Subset in this sample: CD45RA+ positively selected. The receptors were sampled from a woman in her 30s in good health.

The CDR3: CASSNQNRVGGTDTQYF. The CDR3 DNA reads as TGTGCCAGTAGTAATCAGAACAGGGTCGGGGGCACAGATACGCAGTATTTT. The chain uses TRBV19 and TRBJ2-3, with D possibly being TRBD1 (6 bases). The CDR3 has 17 residues. Per the germline V gene, CDR1 is LNHDA and CDR2 is SQIVND (reference sequence). The V end was cut by 4 bases, the J end by 1 base, with 18 bases between.

V gene TRBV6-5 combines with J gene TRBJ2-2, with 7 nucleotides matching TRBD1. This CDR3 comprises 15 residues. The V gene's germline CDR1 is MNHEY and CDR2 SVGAGI. Trimming took 6 bases from V and 1 from J; bases not matched to a gene: 5. CDR3 in amino acids: CASRGQPGNTGELFF. Written as DNA, the CDR3 is TGTGCCAGCAGGGGACAGCCTGGGAACACCGGGGAGCTGTTTTTT.

This chain joins TRBV6-5 and TRBJ2-1, with a weak D call TRBD2 (6 bases). This CDR3 has 14 amino acids. V lost 6 bases, J lost 4 bases, and 13 bases lay in between. Germline lookup yields CDR1 MNHEY and CDR2 SVGAGI. CDR3 coding DNA: TGTGCCAGCAGCCCTTCCCGGGGGTACAATGAGCAGTTCTTC. Protein: CASSPSRGYNEQFF.

V and J are TRBV5-6 and TRBJ2-3; TRBD2 matches 7 bases. V trimming: 4 bases; J trimming: 3 bases; junction bases outside the gene matches: 11. Germline values: CDR1 SGHDT, CDR2 YYEEEE. The CDR3 is 16 amino acids. The CDR3 reads CASSESSGIYTDTQYF. CDR3 sequence (DNA): TGTGCCAGCAGCGAAAGCAGCGGGATTTATACAGATACGCAGTATTTT.

The gene calls are TRBV5-4 and TRBJ1-4; 7 positions agree with TRBD1. The CDR3 totals 15 residues. Germline CDR1 and CDR2: SGHNT and YYREEE (reference sequence). Trimming cost V 0 bases and J 7 bases; bases outside gene matches: 6. Written as DNA, the CDR3 is TGTGCCAGCAGCTTGGCAGGGGGGAGAGGTGAAAAACTGTTTTTT. Its protein product is CASSLAGGRGEKLFF. The entire variable domain, with the rest obtained from reference TRBV5-4 and TRBJ1-4, is as follows: ETGVTQSPTHLIKTRGQQVTLRCSSQSGHNTVSWYQQALGQGPQFIFQYYREEENGRGNFPPRFSGLQFPNYSSELNVNALELDDSALYLCASSLAGGRGEKLFFGSGTQLSVL.